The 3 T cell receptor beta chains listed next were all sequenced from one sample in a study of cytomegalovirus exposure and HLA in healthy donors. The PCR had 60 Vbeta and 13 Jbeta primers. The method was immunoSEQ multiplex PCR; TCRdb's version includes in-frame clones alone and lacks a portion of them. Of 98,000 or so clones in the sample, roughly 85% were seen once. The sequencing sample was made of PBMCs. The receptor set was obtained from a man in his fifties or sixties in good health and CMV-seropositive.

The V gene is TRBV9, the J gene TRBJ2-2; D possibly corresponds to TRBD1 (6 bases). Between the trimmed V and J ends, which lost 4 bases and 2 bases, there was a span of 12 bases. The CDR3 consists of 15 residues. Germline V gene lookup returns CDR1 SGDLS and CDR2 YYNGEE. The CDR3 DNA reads TGTGCCAGCAGCCCGGGGACACTTAACACCGGGGAGCTGTTTTTT. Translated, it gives CASSPGTLNTGELFF.

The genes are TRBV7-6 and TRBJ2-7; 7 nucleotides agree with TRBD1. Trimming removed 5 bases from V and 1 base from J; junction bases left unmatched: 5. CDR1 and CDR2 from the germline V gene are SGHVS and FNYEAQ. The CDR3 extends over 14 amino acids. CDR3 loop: CASSRDSISYEQYF. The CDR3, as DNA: TGTGCCAGCAGCCGGGACAGCATATCCTACGAGCAGTACTTC.

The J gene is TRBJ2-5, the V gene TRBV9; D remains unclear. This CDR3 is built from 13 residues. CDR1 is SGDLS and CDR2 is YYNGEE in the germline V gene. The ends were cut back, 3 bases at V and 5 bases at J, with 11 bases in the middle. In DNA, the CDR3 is TGTGCCAGCAGCGCCTCTAGTAGGGAGACCCAGTACTTC. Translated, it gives CASSASSRETQYF.